A selection of T cell receptor beta chains follows, all from one sample in a study of blood T cell repertoires in COVID-19. TCRdb keeps only in-frame clones here, not all; method: immunoSEQ multiplex PCR. This table has around 300,000 clones, around 89% appearing once. The sequencing sample was made of PBMCs or T cells enriched from blood (not recorded which). The receptors were gathered from a young woman who had recovered from COVID-19. The CDR3 runs from the conserved cysteine through the conserved F or W. Each record gives: V gene, J gene, CDR3 length, CDR3 protein.

>TRBV27|TRBJ2-2|14
CASSHPENTGELFF
>TRBV5-1|TRBJ2-5|15
CASSAGTVNQETQYF
>TRBV5-8|TRBJ2-7|11
CATSGRSPLSF
>TRBV5-4|TRBJ1-2|13
CASSLKPDYGYTF
>TRBV29-1|TRBJ1-3|18
CSVERGRQGHLPANTIYF
>TRBV27|TRBJ1-5|14
CASSQNSIRQPQHF
>TRBV10-3|TRBJ1-1|13
CATNKEARTEAFF
>TRBV18|TRBJ1-2|17
CASSPERDRRFSGGYTF
>TRBV9|TRBJ1-6|14
CASSVSDINSPLHF
>TRBV3-1/TRBV3-2|TRBJ1-2|13
CASSQNIRYGYTF
>TRBV18|TRBJ1-1|14
CASSVRQTNTEAFF
>TRBV7-9|TRBJ2-7|15
CASSLDDRASLEQYF
>TRBV19|TRBJ2-1|16
CASSRQGPQSYNEQFF
>TRBV5-1|TRBJ1-2|14
CASSLGTGLDGYTF
>TRBV18|TRBJ2-1|15
CASSPPPQTYNEQFF
>TRBV28|TRBJ1-2|17
CASSTVGRTGVNYGYTF
>TRBV2|TRBJ1-3|16
CASSYPQGTAGNTIYF
>TRBV5-1|TRBJ1-6|13
CASSVETGPPLHF
>TRBV6-5|TRBJ2-2|14
CASSLDLNTGELFF
>TRBV5-1|TRBJ1-2|14
CASTETGFNYGYTF
>TRBV7-2|TRBJ2-1|15
CASSLSGGGANEQFF
>TRBV29-1|TRBJ2-5|11
CSVERGETQYF
>TRBV24-1|TRBJ2-2|16
CATSDFSREGSGELFF
>TRBV7-8|TRBJ1-1|12
CASSFPGLMAFF
>TRBV18|TRBJ1-5|15
CASSPAGDGNQPQHF
>TRBV18|TRBJ2-7|17
CASSHSTTGFPSNEQYF
>TRBV7-9|TRBJ2-3|12
CASSVSTDTQYF
>TRBV11-2|TRBJ1-2|12
CASSLDRYGYTF
>TRBV28|TRBJ1-1|12
CASSFRLEEAFF
>TRBV10-3|TRBJ2-3|12
CAIKNAGDTQYF
>TRBV6-5|TRBJ1-6|15
CASSRNRVRDSPLHF
>TRBV5-6|TRBJ2-3|15
CASSAGQGLTDTQYF
>TRBV6-2/TRBV6-3|TRBJ1-1|16
CASSYSPSGAYTEAFF
>TRBV2|TRBJ1-5|16
CASSERYGGSNQPQHF
>TRBV10-3|TRBJ1-1|13
CATGDSMNTEAFF
>TRBV7-9|TRBJ2-7|14
CASSLTSGPYEQYF
>TRBV19|TRBJ1-5|14
CASSSWDTNQPQHF
>TRBV19|TRBJ1-1|13
CASTLKRNTEAFF
>TRBV28|TRBJ2-7|14
CASSSPRAGYEQYF
>TRBV25-1|TRBJ1-1|15
CASRGTGGRNTEAFF
>TRBV9|TRBJ2-2|12
CASSPYTGELFF
>TRBV29-1|TRBJ2-6|14
CSVDYGSGANVLTF
>TRBV29-1|TRBJ2-7|12
CSVESLTYEQYF
>TRBV5-1|TRBJ2-1|15
CASSLRQGGYNEQFF
>TRBV2|TRBJ1-5|13
CASSDRGGQPQHF
>TRBV5-1|TRBJ1-6|14
CASGTGQFNSPLHF
>TRBV30|TRBJ1-1|14
CAWSVGVYNTEAFF
>TRBV6-1|TRBJ1-6|18
CASSELALGQGLSSPLHF
>TRBV19|TRBJ1-2|12
CAAAQLGSGYTF
>TRBV6-5|TRBJ2-3|15
CASSYSQHGTDTQYF